The next 17 T cell receptor beta chains were all read from a single sample in a study of molecular identifiers for immune sequencing clone quantification. TCRdb itself ran the PCR reads through MiXCR, one entry per CDR3 protein. This sample has 65,000 or so distinct CDR3 sequences, with less than 20% found just once. Material for sequencing was naive CD8+ T cells from blood, with Jurkat cell RNA spiked in. The subset is: FACS-sorted CD8+CD4-CCR7+CD45RA+ naive T cells. Every receptor here comes from a human donor in good health. Some libraries in this study had Jurkat cell RNA spiked in.

This chain connects TRBV19 to TRBJ2-1, with no clear D. This CDR3 is built from 16 residues. V lost 0 bases to trimming and J lost 0 bases, with 9 bases between them. The V gene's germline CDR1 is LNHDA and CDR2 SQIVND (reference sequence). CDR3 sequence reads: CASSIDGPLSYNEQFF. For the CDR3, the DNA is TGTGCCAGTAGTATAGACGGGCCCCTCTCCTACAATGAGCAGTTCTTC.

As for this clonotype: Lacking the conserved final phenylalanine or tryptophan, this CDR3 likely reflects a read error. V is TRBV2 and J is TRBJ2-7; possibly TRBD2 for D (6 bases). The CDR3 covers 13 residues. Trimming stripped 8 bases from V and 0 bases from J, with 11 bases between. Germline loops: CDR1 SNHLY, CDR2 FYNNEI. The CDR3 DNA reads as TGTGCCAGCCAGGCGGGATCCTCCTACGAGCAGTACCTC. Protein product: CASQAGSSYEQYL.

This clonotype was counted between two and nine times. One base away lies a much larger clone, so this may be a sequencing read error. The rearrangement joins TRBV7-9 to TRBJ1-4, with D hard to call. This CDR3 has 16 residues. Germline assignment: CDR1 SEHNR and CDR2 FQNEAQ (reference sequence). CDR3 amino acids: CASSLANGGKNEKLSF. The CDR3 bases are TGTGCCAGCAGCTTAGCAAACGGAGGGAAGAATGAAAAACTGTCTTTT. Variable domain in full (rest from reference TRBV7-9 and TRBJ1-4): DTGVSQNPRHKITKRGQNVTFRCDPISEHNRLYWYRQTLGQGPEFLTYFQNEAQLEKSRLLSDRFSAERPKGSFSTLEIQRTEQGDSAMYLCASSLANGGKNEKLSFGSGTQLSVL.

At least ten counts were recorded for this clonotype. The CDR3, as DNA: TGCGCCAGCAGTCTCCAGGACAGGGCCCCCTACGAGCAGTACTTC. This translates into CASSLQDRAPYEQYF. The genes are TRBV4-1 and TRBJ2-7; 8 positions agree with TRBD1. CDR1 and CDR2 from the germline V gene are MGHRA and YSYEKL. J was trimmed by 2 bases and V by 6 bases; bases with no gene match: 9. This CDR3 comprises 15 residues.

This clonotype was observed many times. CDR3 coding DNA: TGTGCCAGCAGCTCACCGGGACAGGGGATGCATGAGCAGTTCTTC. It specifies CASSSPGQGMHEQFF. The chain joins TRBV7-8 to TRBJ2-1; 10 nucleotides agree with TRBD1. V trimming: 4 bases; J trimming: 8 bases; junction bases outside the gene matches: 8. In germline, CDR1 is SGHVS, CDR2 FQNEAQ. This CDR3 comprises 15 residues.

This sequence joins TRBV20-1 and TRBJ2-1; the D gene is possibly TRBD2 (5 bases). There are 15 residues in the CDR3. V was pared by 1 base and J by 5 bases, with 15 bases between. CDR1 is DFQATT, CDR2 SNEGSKA, per germline (reference sequence). The CDR3 sequence is CSARVREFPNNEQFF. The CDR3 DNA is TGCAGTGCTAGAGTTAGGGAGTTCCCCAACAATGAGCAGTTCTTC.

For this clonotype: One base away lies a much larger clone, so this may be a sequencing read error. The V call is TRBV6-5, the J call TRBJ2-2; no reliable D call. The CDR3 length is 12 residues. V lost 5 bases and J 5 bases, leaving 6 bases between the germline ends. The V gene's germline CDR1 is MNHEY and CDR2 SVGAGI. The CDR3 protein is CASSPLTGELFF. The CDR3 bases are TGTGCCAGCAGTCCGCTAACCGGGGAGCTGTTTTTT.

This clonotype was seen a few times. The V call is TRBV2, the J call TRBJ1-1; no firm D call. The germline CDR1 and CDR2 sequences are SNHLY and FYNNEI. The V end was cut by 3 bases, the J end by 5 bases, with 10 bases between. This CDR3 spans 13 amino acids. In DNA form, the CDR3 reads TGTGCCAGCAGTGAGTGGAGGGCTACTGAAGCTTTCTTT. Translated: CASSEWRATEAFF.

Many counts were recorded for this clonotype. The V gene is TRBV29-1, the J gene TRBJ2-5; 11 nucleotides agree with TRBD2. J was trimmed by 4 bases and V by 2 bases; bases with no gene match: 15. This CDR3 region has 18 residues. Germline V gene sequence: CDR1 SQVTM, CDR2 ANQGSEA. The CDR3 sequence is CSVETPGLADTVGETQYF. DNA of the CDR3: TGCAGCGTTGAAACCCCGGGACTAGCGGACACAGTGGGAGAGACCCAGTACTTC.

On this clonotype: This may come from a read error, since a much larger clone is one base off. This likely comes from a read error, as the CDR3 has no conserved phenylalanine or tryptophan at its end. V and J are TRBV6-2 or TRBV6-3 and TRBJ2-7; D remains ambiguous. CDR1 is MNHEY and CDR2 is SVGEGT in the germline V gene. This CDR3 is 13 amino acids long. With 8 bases removed from V and 0 bases from J, the gap between germline ends came to 11 bases. Written as DNA, the CDR3 is TGTGCCAGCGGCCAAGCTCTCTCCTACGAGCAGTACTCC. Its translation: CASGQALSYEQYS.

This clonotype occurred many times. The chain recombines TRBV27 with TRBJ2-3; 9 bases are shared with TRBD2. The CDR3 has 17 amino acids. V shed 1 base, J shed 4 bases, and the junction held 9 bases outside the gene matches. Germline-derived CDR1 and CDR2 are MNHEY and SMNVEV (reference sequence). CDR3 nucleotide sequence: TGTGCCAGCAGTTTATTGGATAGCGGGGGTGGGTCAGATACGCAGTATTTT. This gives the protein CASSLLDSGGGSDTQYF.

This clonotype showed up many times. The J gene is TRBJ2-7, the V gene TRBV7-9; no reliable D call. Germline CDR1 SEHNR, CDR2 FQNEAQ (reference sequence). Trimming stripped 7 bases from V and 4 bases from J, with 8 bases between. CDR3 length: 11 amino acids. DNA for the CDR3: TGTGCCAGCAAGGGCCCTTACGAGCAGTACTTC. This translates into CASKGPYEQYF.

This chain joins TRBV5-3 and TRBJ2-7, with no clear D. TRBV5-3 is noted as an ORF with a role that remains uncertain. The CDR3 is made up of 14 amino acids. Trimming took off 8 bases at V and 2 bases at J, with 17 bases between the two ends. The CDR3 DNA reads TGTGCCAGCAGCGACACTCGGGTCCCCTACGAGCAGTACTTC. It specifies CASSDTRVPYEQYF.

This clonotype was counted many times. The chain uses TRBV24-1 and TRBJ2-1; 7 bases match TRBD2. V lost 3 bases, J lost 9 bases, and 13 bases stayed unmatched. The CDR3 length is 16 residues. CDR1 and CDR2 from the germline V gene are KGHDR and SFDVKD. CDR3 coding DNA: TGTGCCACCAGTGATCGTGGGGGGGGGTCTCGGGGTGAGCAGTTCTTC. Its protein is CATSDRGGGSRGEQFF.

This clonotype was seen at least ten times. The CDR3: CASSFTRVGDTQYF. DNA of the CDR3: TGTGCCAGCAGCTTTACTAGGGTTGGAGATACGCAGTATTTT. The rearrangement uses TRBV11-2 and TRBJ2-3, with a tentative D call TRBD2 (5 bases). CDR3 length: 14 amino acids. Per the germline V gene, CDR1 is SGHAT and CDR2 is FQNNGV. V was clipped by 3 bases and J by 5 bases, with 12 bases between them. Looking up the rest from reference TRBV11-2 and TRBJ2-3 gives the full variable domain: EAGVAQSPRYKIIEKRQSVAFWCNPISGHATLYWYQQILGQGPKLLIQFQNNGVVDDSQLPKDRFSAERLKGVDSTLKIQPAKLEDSAVYLCASSFTRVGDTQYFGPGTRLTVL.

This chain links TRBV11-2 with TRBJ2-1, with D perhaps TRBD1 (7 bases). The CDR3 sequence is 15 residues long. From germline, CDR1 is SGHAT and CDR2 FQNNGV. The V and J ends lost 4 bases and 12 bases respectively, with 22 bases between them. The CDR3 nucleotides read TGTGCCAGCAGCTCCACGTTGCGGGGCCCAGGGGGGCAGTTCTTC. This translates into CASSSTLRGPGGQFF.

This clonotype was recorded at least ten times. The rearrangement joins TRBV7-9 to TRBJ2-3; D is undetermined. The V gene lost 7 bases and the J gene lost 0 bases, with 17 bases spanning the gap. The germline CDR1 and CDR2 sequences are SEHNR and FQNEAQ (reference sequence). This CDR3 spans 16 amino acids. Here the CDR3 reads CASTPPLTTSTDTQYF. The CDR3 DNA reads as TGTGCCAGCACCCCCCCCCTGACCACTAGCACAGATACGCAGTATTTT.